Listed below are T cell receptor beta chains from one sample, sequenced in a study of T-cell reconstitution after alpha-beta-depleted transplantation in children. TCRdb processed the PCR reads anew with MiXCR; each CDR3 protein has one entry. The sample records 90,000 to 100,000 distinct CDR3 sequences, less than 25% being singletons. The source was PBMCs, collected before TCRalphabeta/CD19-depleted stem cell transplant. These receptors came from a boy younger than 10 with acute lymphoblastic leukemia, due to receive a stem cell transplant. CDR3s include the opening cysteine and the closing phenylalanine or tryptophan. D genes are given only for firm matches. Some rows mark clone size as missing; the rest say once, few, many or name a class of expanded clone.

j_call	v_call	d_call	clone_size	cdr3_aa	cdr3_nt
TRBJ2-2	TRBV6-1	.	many	CASSHGQQNTGELFF	TGTGCCAGCAGCCACGGACAGCAGAACACCGGGGAGCTGTTTTTT
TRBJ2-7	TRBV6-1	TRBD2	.	CASSEKSGSSYEQYF	TGTGCCAGCAGTGAAAAAAGCGGGAGCTCCTACGAGCAGTACTTC
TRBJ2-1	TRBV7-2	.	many	CASSNKRGGGSNNEQFF	TGTGCCAGCAGCAATAAACGCGGAGGAGGGTCCAACAATGAGCAGTTCTTC
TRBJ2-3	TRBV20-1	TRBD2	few	CSASGTGGAPGSDTQYF	TGCAGTGCTTCCGGGACGGGAGGGGCCCCGGGGTCAGATACGCAGTATTTT
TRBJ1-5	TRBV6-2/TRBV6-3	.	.	CASRSPRSNQPQHF	TGTGCCAGCAGATCACCCAGGAGCAATCAGCCCCAGCATTTT
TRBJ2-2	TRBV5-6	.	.	CASSLGPQRRGTGELFF	TGTGCCAGCAGCTTGGGGCCCCAGCGGAGGGGCACCGGGGAGCTGTTTTTT
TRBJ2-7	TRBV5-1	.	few	CASSSQGPHEQYF	TGCGCCAGCAGCTCACAGGGACCCCACGAGCAGTACTTC
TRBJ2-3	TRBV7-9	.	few	CASSPEGDTQYF	TGTGCCAGCAGCCCGGAGGGGGATACGCAGTATTTT
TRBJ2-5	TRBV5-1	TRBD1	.	CASSPGQGWGETQYF	TGCGCCAGCAGCCCCGGACAGGGATGGGGAGAGACCCAGTACTTC
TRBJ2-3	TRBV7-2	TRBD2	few	CASRGLVARVDTQYF	TGTGCCAGCAGAGGACTAGTTGCCAGGGTAGATACGCAGTATTTT
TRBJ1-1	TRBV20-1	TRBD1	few	CSADTGGVGEAFF	TGCAGTGCTGATACAGGGGGCGTAGGTGAAGCTTTCTTT
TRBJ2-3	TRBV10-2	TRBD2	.	CASRAGTSLADTQYF	TGCGCCAGCAGGGCCGGGACTAGTTTGGCAGATACGCAGTATTTT
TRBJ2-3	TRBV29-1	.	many	CSVDVRESTDTQYF	TGCAGCGTTGACGTACGGGAGTCTACAGATACGCAGTATTTT
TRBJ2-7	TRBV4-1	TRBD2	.	CASSHFGREGYEQYF	TGCGCCAGCAGCCATTTTGGGCGGGAGGGGTACGAGCAGTACTTC
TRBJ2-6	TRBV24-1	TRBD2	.	CATSDLGRGPGANVLTF	TGTGCCACCAGTGATTTGGGGAGGGGCCCTGGGGCCAACGTCCTGACTTTC
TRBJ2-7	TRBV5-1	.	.	CASSSGRALEIYEQYF	TGCGCCAGCAGCTCTGGGAGAGCTCTGGAGATCTACGAGCAGTACTTC
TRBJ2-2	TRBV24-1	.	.	CATSEPRQGGIGTGELFF	TGTGCCACCAGTGAACCGCGGCAGGGCGGAATAGGCACCGGGGAGCTGTTTTTT
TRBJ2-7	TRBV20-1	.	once	CSARKSYEQYF	TGCAGTGCCCGTAAATCGTACGAGCAGTACTTC
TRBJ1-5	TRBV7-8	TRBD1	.	CASSSDRLQPQHF	TGTGCCAGCAGTTCGGACAGGTTGCAGCCCCAGCATTTT
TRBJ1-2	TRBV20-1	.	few	CSARDPGYRGYTF	TGCAGTGCTAGAGATCCAGGGTATCGTGGCTACACCTTC
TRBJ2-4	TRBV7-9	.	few	CASSSTKNIQYF	TGTGCCAGCAGCAGCACCAAAAACATTCAGTACTTC
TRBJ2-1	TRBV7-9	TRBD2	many	CASTASGNNEQFF	TGTGCCAGCACCGCTAGCGGCAACAATGAGCAGTTCTTC
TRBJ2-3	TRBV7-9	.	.	CASRKTSPGSTDTQYF	TGTGCCAGCAGAAAAACTAGCCCTGGAAGCACAGATACGCAGTATTTT
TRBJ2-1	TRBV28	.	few	CASSPRAFGRRGNEQFF	TGTGCCAGCAGCCCTAGGGCCTTTGGGCGGAGGGGCAATGAGCAGTTCTTC
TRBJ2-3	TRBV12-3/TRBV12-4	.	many	CASSFGGGSTDTQYF	TGCGCCAGCAGCTTTGGAGGGGGGAGCACAGATACGCAGTATTTT
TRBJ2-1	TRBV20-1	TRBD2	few	CSARATGTSDVEQFF	TGCAGTGCTAGAGCAACCGGGACTAGCGATGTTGAGCAGTTCTTC
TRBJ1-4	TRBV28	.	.	CASSTRAGITNEKLFF	TGTGCCAGCAGTACCCGGGCAGGAATAACTAATGAAAAACTGTTTTTT
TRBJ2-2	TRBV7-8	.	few	CASSSSSANTGELFF	TGTGCCAGCAGCTCTTCTAGCGCGAACACCGGGGAGCTGTTTTTT
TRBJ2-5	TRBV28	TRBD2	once	CASSSGGAREAQYF	TGTGCCAGCTCTAGCGGAGGGGCCCGGGAGGCCCAGTACTTC
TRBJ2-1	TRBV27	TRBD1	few	CASSLYRGNEQFF	TGTGCCAGCAGTTTATACAGGGGCAATGAGCAGTTCTTC
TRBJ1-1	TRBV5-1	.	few	CASTGNTEAFF	TGCGCCAGCACAGGGAACACTGAAGCTTTCTTT
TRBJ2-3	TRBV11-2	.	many	CASSPLDADTQYF	TGTGCCAGCAGCCCTTTGGATGCGGATACGCAGTATTTT
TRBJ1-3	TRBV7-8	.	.	CASSLVPTDRISGNTIYF	TGTGCCAGCAGCTTAGTCCCGACCGACCGGATCTCTGGAAACACCATATATTTT
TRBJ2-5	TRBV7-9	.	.	CASSPIDGVETQYF	TGTGCCAGCAGCCCCATCGACGGAGTGGAGACCCAGTACTTC
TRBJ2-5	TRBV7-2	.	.	CASSLVTQETQYF	TGTGCCAGCAGCTTAGTAACCCAAGAGACCCAGTACTTC
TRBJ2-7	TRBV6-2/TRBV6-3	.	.	CASSRPGDSYEQYF	TGTGCCAGCAGTCGACCAGGGGACTCCTACGAGCAGTACTTC
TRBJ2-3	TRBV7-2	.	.	CASSFRGNGDRTDTQYF	TGTGCCAGCAGCTTTAGGGGAAATGGCGATCGCACAGATACGCAGTATTTT
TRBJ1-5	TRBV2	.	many	CASSSRNNQPQHF	TGTGCCAGCAGTAGCAGGAACAATCAGCCCCAGCATTTT
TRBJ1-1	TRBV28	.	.	CASSQFPPRTTPKVTEAFF	TGTGCCAGCAGTCAATTTCCACCAAGAACGACCCCAAAGGTCACTGAAGCTTTCTTT
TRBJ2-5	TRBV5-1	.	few	CASSLGDRPSQETQYF	TGCGCCAGCAGCTTGGGCGACAGGCCTTCTCAAGAGACCCAGTACTTC
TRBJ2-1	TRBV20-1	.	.	CSARSTWGYYNEQFF	TGCAGTGCTAGAAGTACTTGGGGGTACTACAATGAGCAGTTCTTC
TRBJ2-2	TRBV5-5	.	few	CASRGQWAGELFF	TGTGCCAGCAGGGGGCAGTGGGCCGGGGAGCTGTTTTTT
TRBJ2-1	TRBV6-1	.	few	CASSLARGNEQFF	TGTGCCAGCAGTCTAGCAAGGGGCAATGAGCAGTTCTTC
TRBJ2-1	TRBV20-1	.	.	CSAKWPPSSYNEQFF	TGCAGTGCTAAGTGGCCTCCGAGCTCCTACAATGAGCAGTTCTTC
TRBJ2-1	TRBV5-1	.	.	CASSFRDSAVNEQFF	TGCGCCAGCAGCTTCCGGGACTCCGCCGTCAATGAGCAGTTCTTC
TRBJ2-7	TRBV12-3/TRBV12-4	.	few	CASSLSTEQYF	TGTGCCAGCAGTTTATCCACCGAGCAGTACTTC
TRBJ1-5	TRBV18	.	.	CASSQSSNQPQHF	TGTGCCAGCTCACAAAGTAGCAATCAGCCCCAGCATTTT
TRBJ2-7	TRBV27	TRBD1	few	CASSLSGQGAHEQYF	TGTGCCAGCAGTTTATCGGGACAGGGGGCCCACGAGCAGTACTTC
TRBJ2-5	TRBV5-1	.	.	CASRGPGLETQYF	TGCGCCAGCAGGGGTCCCGGGTTGGAGACCCAGTACTTC
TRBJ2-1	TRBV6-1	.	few	CASRLQGGGGNEQFF	TGTGCCAGCAGGCTACAGGGCGGAGGAGGGAATGAGCAGTTCTTC
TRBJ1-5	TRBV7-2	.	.	CASSQRVNQPQHF	TGTGCCAGCAGCCAAAGGGTCAATCAGCCCCAGCATTTT
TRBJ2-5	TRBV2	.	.	CASSGDQTGQETQYF	TGTGCCAGCAGTGGGGACCAAACCGGCCAAGAGACCCAGTACTTC
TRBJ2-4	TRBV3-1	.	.	CASSLTSGTPNIQYF	TGTGCCAGCAGCCTAACATCCGGGACTCCTAACATTCAGTACTTC
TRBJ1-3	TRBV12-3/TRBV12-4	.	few	CASRRATGNTIYF	TGTGCCAGCAGGAGGGCTACTGGAAACACCATATATTTT
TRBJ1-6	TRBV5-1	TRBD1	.	CASSPTGGDRSPLHF	TGCGCCAGCAGCCCTACAGGGGGCGATCGTTCACCCCTCCACTTT